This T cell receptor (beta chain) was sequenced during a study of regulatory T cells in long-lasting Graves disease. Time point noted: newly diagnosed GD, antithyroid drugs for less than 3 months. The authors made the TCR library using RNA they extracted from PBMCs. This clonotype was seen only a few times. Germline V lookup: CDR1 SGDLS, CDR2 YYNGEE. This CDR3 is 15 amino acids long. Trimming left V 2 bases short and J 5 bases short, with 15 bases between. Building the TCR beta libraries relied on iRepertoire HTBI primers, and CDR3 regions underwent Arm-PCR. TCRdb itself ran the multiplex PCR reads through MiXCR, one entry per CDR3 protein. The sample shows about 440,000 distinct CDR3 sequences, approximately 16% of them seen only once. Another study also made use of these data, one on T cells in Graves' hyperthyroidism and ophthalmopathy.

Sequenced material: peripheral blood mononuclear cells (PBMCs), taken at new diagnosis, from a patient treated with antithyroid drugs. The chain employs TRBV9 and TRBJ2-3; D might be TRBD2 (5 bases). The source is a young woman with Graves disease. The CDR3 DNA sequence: TGTGCCAGCAGCGTCGCTGACTATTCCCTAGATACGCAGTATTTT. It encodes CASSVADYSLDTQYF. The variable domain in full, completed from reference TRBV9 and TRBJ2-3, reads DSGVTQTPKHLITATGQRVTLRCSPRSGDLSVYWYQQSLDQGLQFLIQYYNGEERAKGNILERFSAQQFPDLHSELNLSSLELGDSALYFCASSVADYSLDTQYFGPGTRLTVL.